This is a list of T cell receptor beta chains from one sample in a study of immune evolution from preneoplasia to lung adenocarcinoma. The method was immunoSEQ multiplex PCR; TCRdb's version includes in-frame clones alone and lacks a portion of them. The table lists 4,000 to 5,000 clones, 85% to 90% of them singletons. Sequenced input: FFPE minimally invasive lung adenocarcinoma tissue. These receptors all stem from a person between 65 and 79 years old with lung adenocarcinoma. CDR3s include the opening cysteine and the closing phenylalanine or tryptophan.

j_gene,v_gene,CDR3aa
TRBJ1-3,TRBV28,CASRSGGDSGNTIYF
TRBJ2-3,TRBV5-4,CASSLAAALWDTQYF
TRBJ1-1,TRBV5-3,CADTTGSPVNEAFF
TRBJ1-3,TRBV4-3,CASSPIQGSSGNTIYF
TRBJ2-5,TRBV7-3,CASSLIAGGQETQYF
TRBJ2-2,TRBV5-8,CASSIGQVQTGELFF
TRBJ1-1,TRBV27,CASSPGAGTEAFF
TRBJ2-3,TRBV2,CALPRTSGREDTQYF
TRBJ1-5,TRBV6-1,CASRTNSNQPQHF
TRBJ2-7,TRBV29-1,CSVGGGERGEQYF
TRBJ1-1,TRBV30,CAGRTRGPYYVTEAFF
TRBJ2-1,TRBV5-1,CASSLGGLRDEQFF
TRBJ2-7,TRBV19,CASSAPGGSSYEQYF
TRBJ1-5,TRBV28,CASGTGDQPQHF
TRBJ2-1,TRBV5-1,CASSPGREFTYNEQFF
TRBJ2-3,TRBV15,CATSRAVPQDTQYF
TRBJ1-2,TRBV11-1,CASSLAEGYGYTF
TRBJ1-2,TRBV7-2,CASSFLGQRNYGYTF
TRBJ2-2,TRBV30,CAWNRGMISGELFF
TRBJ2-7,TRBV6-5,CASSYYQREGRDEQYF
TRBJ1-4,TRBV14,CASSPEQGAFREKLFF
TRBJ2-3,TRBV9,CASSVFGGGTDTQYF
TRBJ1-1,TRBV6-5,CASRGDVYTEAFF
TRBJ1-2,TRBV5-6,CASSPVPDPNYGYTF
TRBJ1-2,TRBV9,CASSVGDTLVAF
TRBJ1-6,TRBV27,CASSSGNWGSPLHF
TRBJ1-2,TRBV6-5,CATHRGSNAYTF
TRBJ2-7,TRBV4-3,CASSLKRSSLYEQYF
TRBJ2-7,TRBV7-9,CASSLVSAGEQYF
TRBJ1-2,TRBV30,CARDRGIGYTF
TRBJ1-5,TRBV30,CAWTLNSGGPQHF
TRBJ2-1,TRBV19,CASSTGSNSYNEQFF
TRBJ1-2,TRBV4-1,CASRPGQTNYGYTF
TRBJ2-1,TRBV6-1,CASRAGTGGYNEQFF
TRBJ1-5,TRBV7-9,CASSLASGTGNQPQHF
TRBJ2-7,TRBV5-1,CASSLEAGGYEQYF
TRBJ2-3,TRBV29-1,CSVRAGNTDTQYF
TRBJ2-1,TRBV7-9,CASSLERDSYNEQFF
TRBJ1-2,TRBV29-1,CSVGEPVLNYGYTF
TRBJ2-3,TRBV27,CASSGWFRGREDTQYF
TRBJ2-2,TRBV25-1,CASSELEREGSGELFF
TRBJ1-6,TRBV5-1,CATSRGIDNSPLHF
TRBJ2-5,TRBV30,CAWRRILQGQETQYF
TRBJ1-3,TRBV2,CASSEQGISGNTIYF
TRBJ2-1,TRBV29-1,CSVYYNEQFF
TRBJ1-6,TRBV7-3,CASSSGGFGSPLHF